Reported below is one TCR beta chain. Its cognate antigen has yet to be identified. No much larger clone exists at a distance of one base, and base qualities are not known. The data were obtained in a study of blood T cell repertoires in COVID-19 (dated by TCRdb to the early 2020s). About the investigation overall: The collaborator samples originated in the United States, Italy and Spain and spanned the acute and convalescent phases of COVID-19. A freely available public database, intended as a resource for researchers studying the immune response to SARS-CoV-2, is where the repertoires were released. HLA class I and class II types, where available, came from metadata supplied by the sample provider rather than from assay-based typing. The material from the prospective study consisted of cDNA or gDNA derived from T cells, B-cell-depleted T cells, or PBMCs. Sample metadata almost always included a de-identified subject ID, COVID-19 status, age in years and sex. The samples were drawn from the first 160 participants of the ongoing ImmuneRACE study and from some 1,300 subjects provided by 6 global collaborators. Subjects who had been exposed to COVID-19, were actively infected with it, or had recovered from it provided the deeply sampled blood TCRbeta repertoires that made up the dataset.

From its cysteine to its phenylalanine, the CDR3 spans 15 amino acids. Of all the DNA, just the CDR3 is kept, 45 bases in frame from base 1. V trim: 4 bases; J trim: 6 bases; unmatched bases: 9. Based on the germline V gene, the CDR1 and CDR2 sequences are MDHEN and SYDVKM. TCRbeta CDR3 regions were amplified from genomic DNA by means of the immunoSEQ Assay, a bias-controlled multiplex PCR. The authors' pipeline ran thus. The number of nucleated cells in each sample was estimated from the amplification of reference gene primers within the assay. To quantify the absolute abundance of each unique TCRbeta CDR3 rearrangement, sequence reads were collapsed and filtered. For each sample, productive Simpson clonality was calculated by taking the square root of Simpson's diversity index across productive rearrangements. This is the immuneACCESS table as TCRdb keeps it, with only in-frame sequences that have V and J called. A part of the clones is gone; compared with another copy, unresolved V genes explain less than half, and the rest is unexplained. D and trimming were read from the DNA, whereas the V and J calls and clone size are those reported in that table. The sample table holds approximately 70,000 clones, of which 90% were seen once. The ten largest clones take up under 6.5% of the sample.

General study outcomes and caveats: The amount of clinical and demographic metadata varied by source and participant and was provided uncurated.

Whole blood was collected in K2EDTA tubes by collaborating institutions according to the institutions' own protocols. Collaborator samples were shipped for TCRbeta analysis as frozen whole blood, isolated PBMCs, or DNA extracted from either sample type. Recombination connected TRBV28 to TRBJ1-2, with 9 bases in between that match TRBD1. This TCR was sampled from a woman aged 18-29 years with acute or convalescent COVID-19. Sequencing was carried out using peripheral blood. The CDR3 sequence is CASSSGQGSFNGYTF. The nucleotide sequence is given as TGTGCCAGCAGTTCGGGACAGGGAAGTTTCAATGGCTACACCTTC.